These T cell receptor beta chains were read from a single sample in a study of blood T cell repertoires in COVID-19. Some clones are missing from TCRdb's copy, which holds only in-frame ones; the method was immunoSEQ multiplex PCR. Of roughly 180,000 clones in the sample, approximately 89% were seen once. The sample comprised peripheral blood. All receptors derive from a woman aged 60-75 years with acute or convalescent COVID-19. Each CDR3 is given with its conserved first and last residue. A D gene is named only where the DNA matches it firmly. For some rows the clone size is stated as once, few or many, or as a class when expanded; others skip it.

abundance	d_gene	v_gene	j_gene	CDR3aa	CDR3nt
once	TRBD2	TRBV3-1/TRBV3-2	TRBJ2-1	CASSQLAGEQFF	TGTGCCAGCAGCCAGCTAGCGGGTGAGCAGTTCTTC
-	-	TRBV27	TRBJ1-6	CASSLGGAPGSPLHF	TGTGCCAGCTCTTTAGGGGGTGCTCCGGGATCACCCCTCCACTTT
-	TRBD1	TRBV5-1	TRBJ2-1	CASSINRGEGSYNEQFF	TGCGCCAGCAGCATTAACAGGGGCGAAGGGTCCTACAATGAGCAGTTCTTC
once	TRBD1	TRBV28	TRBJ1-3	CASPPGQGIGNTIYF	TGTGCCAGTCCTCCAGGACAGGGAATAGGAAACACCATATATTTT
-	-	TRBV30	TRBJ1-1	CAWMTVMNTEAFF	TGTGCCTGGATGACAGTGATGAACACTGAAGCTTTCTTT
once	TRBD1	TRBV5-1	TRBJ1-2	CASSLLTPGTGFRGYTF	TGCGCCAGCAGCTTGCTAACCCCCGGGACAGGGTTTAGGGGCTACACCTTC
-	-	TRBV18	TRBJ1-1	CASSPLPGSNTEAFF	TGTGCCAGCTCACCCCTACCGGGGAGCAACACTGAAGCTTTCTTT
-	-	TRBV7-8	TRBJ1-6	CASRERGTSPLHF	TGTGCCAGCAGAGAAAGGGGCACTTCACCCCTCCACTTT
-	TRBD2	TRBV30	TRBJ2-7	CAWSVQRGSEQYF	TGTGCCTGGAGTGTCCAGCGGGGAAGCGAGCAGTACTTC
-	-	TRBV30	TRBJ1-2	CAWSGLNRNYGYTF	TGTGCCTGGAGTGGATTAAACAGGAACTATGGCTACACCTTC
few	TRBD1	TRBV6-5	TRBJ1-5	CASSSGTDSNQPQHF	TGTGCCAGCAGTTCCGGGACAGATAGCAATCAGCCCCAGCATTTT
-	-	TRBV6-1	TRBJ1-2	CASSDDSIGGYTF	TGTGCCAGCAGTGACGACAGTATAGGGGGCTACACCTTC
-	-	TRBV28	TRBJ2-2	CASSLNLLEAGELFF	TGTGCCAGCAGTTTAAACCTACTTGAGGCCGGGGAGCTGTTTTTT
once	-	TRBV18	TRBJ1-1	CASSPGQNTEAFF	TGTGCCAGCTCACCTGGGCAGAACACTGAAGCTTTCTTT
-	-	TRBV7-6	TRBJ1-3	CASSLVGSFTSGNTIYF	TGTGCCAGCAGCTTAGTGGGCAGCTTCACCTCTGGAAACACCATATATTTT
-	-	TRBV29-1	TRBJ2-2	CSVTLGGGELFF	TGCAGCGTGACTTTGGGGGGCGGGGAGCTGTTTTTT
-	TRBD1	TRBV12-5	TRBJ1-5	CASGQGTGVGNQPQHF	TGTGCTAGTGGCCAGGGGACAGGGGTTGGAAATCAGCCCCAGCATTTT
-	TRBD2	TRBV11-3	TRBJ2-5	CASSLGGTSQETQYF	TGTGCCAGCAGCTTAGGTGGGACTAGCCAAGAGACCCAGTACTTC
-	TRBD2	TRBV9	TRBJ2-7	CASSLGLAGVEQYF	TGTGCCAGCAGCCTTGGACTAGCGGGAGTCGAGCAGTACTTC
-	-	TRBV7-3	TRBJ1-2	CASSLAGCYTF	TGTGCCAGCAGCTTGGCAGGCTGCTACACCTTC
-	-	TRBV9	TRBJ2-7	CASSPRDSGSYEQYF	TGTGCCAGCAGCCCGCGGGACTCTGGTTCCTACGAGCAGTACTTC
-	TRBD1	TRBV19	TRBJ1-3	CASSPGQGRYTIYF	TGTGCCAGTAGCCCGGGACAGGGACGATACACCATATATTTT
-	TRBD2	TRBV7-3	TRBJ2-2	CASSLSPGLAASGELFF	TGTGCCAGCAGCTTATCTCCGGGACTAGCGGCCTCCGGGGAGCTGTTTTTT
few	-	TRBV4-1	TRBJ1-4	CASSRLLREKLFF	TGCGCCAGCAGCCGCCTCTTGCGTGAAAAACTGTTTTTT
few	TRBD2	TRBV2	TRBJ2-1	CASSDASGRNYNEQFF	TGTGCCAGCAGTGACGCTAGCGGGAGAAACTACAATGAGCAGTTCTTC
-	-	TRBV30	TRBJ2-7	CAWSRGAGSYEQYF	TGTGCCTGGAGTAGGGGAGCGGGCTCCTACGAGCAGTACTTC
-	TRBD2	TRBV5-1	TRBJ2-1	CASSPGPGLAGRSEQFF	TGCGCCAGCAGCCCGGGACCGGGACTAGCGGGAAGGAGTGAGCAGTTCTTC
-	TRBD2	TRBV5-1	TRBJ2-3	CASSWGSREVPTDTQYF	TGCGCCAGCAGCTGGGGCTCGCGGGAGGTCCCCACAGATACGCAGTATTTT